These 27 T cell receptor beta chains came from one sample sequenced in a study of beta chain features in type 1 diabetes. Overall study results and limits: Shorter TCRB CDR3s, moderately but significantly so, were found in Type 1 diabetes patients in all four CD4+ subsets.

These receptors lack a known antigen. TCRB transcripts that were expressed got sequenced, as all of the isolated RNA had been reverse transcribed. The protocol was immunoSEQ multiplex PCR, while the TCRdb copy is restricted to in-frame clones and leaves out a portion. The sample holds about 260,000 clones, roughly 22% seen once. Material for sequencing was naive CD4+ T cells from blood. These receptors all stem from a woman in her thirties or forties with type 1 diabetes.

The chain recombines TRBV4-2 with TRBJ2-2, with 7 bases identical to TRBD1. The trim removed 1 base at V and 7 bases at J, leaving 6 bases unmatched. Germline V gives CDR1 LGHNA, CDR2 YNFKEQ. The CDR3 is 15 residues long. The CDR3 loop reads CASSQGRQGHGELFF. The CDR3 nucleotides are TGTGCCAGCAGCCAAGGGCGACAGGGCCACGGGGAGCTGTTTTTT.

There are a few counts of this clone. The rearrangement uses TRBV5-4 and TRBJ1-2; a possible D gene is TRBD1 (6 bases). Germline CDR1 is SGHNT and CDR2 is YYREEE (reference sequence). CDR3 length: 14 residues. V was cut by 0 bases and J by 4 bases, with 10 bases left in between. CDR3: CASSLAQGIYGYTF. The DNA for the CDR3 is TGTGCCAGCAGCTTGGCGCAGGGGATCTATGGCTACACCTTC. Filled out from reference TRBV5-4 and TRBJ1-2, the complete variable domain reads ETGVTQSPTHLIKTRGQQVTLRCSSQSGHNTVSWYQQALGQGPQFIFQYYREEENGRGNFPPRFSGLQFPNYSSELNVNALELDDSALYLCASSLAQGIYGYTFGSGTRLTVV.

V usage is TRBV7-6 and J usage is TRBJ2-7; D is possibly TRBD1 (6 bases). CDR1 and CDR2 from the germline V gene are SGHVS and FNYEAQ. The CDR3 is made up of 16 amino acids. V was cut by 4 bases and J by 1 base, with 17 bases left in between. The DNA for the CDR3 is TGTGCCAGCAGCTCACCCCCCTGGACAGATTCCTACGAGCAGTACTTC. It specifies CASSSPPWTDSYEQYF.

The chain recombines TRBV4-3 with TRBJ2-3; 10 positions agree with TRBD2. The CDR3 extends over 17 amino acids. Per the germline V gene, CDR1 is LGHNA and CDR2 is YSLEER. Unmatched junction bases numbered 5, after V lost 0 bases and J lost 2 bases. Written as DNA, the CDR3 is TGCGCCAGCAGCCAAGACCGGCTAGCGGGGGACACAGATACGCAGTATTTT. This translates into CASSQDRLAGDTDTQYF.

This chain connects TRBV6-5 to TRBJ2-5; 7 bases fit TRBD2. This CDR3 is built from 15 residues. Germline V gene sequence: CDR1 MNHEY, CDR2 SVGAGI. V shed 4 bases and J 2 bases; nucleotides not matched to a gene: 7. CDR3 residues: CASSLSRLAQETQYF. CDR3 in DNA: TGTGCCAGCAGTTTGAGTCGACTAGCACAAGAGACCCAGTACTTC.

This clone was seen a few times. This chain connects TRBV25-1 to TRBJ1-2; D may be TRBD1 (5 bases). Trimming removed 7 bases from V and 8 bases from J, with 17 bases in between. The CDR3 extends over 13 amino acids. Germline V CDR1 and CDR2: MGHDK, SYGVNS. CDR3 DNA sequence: TGTGCCAGCACCCCGCCCGGAGGGACCGGCTACACCTTC. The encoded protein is CASTPPGGTGYTF.

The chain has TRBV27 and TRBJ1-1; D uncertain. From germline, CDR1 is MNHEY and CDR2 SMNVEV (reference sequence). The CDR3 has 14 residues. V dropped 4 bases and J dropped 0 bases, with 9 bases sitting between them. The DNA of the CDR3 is TGTGCCAGCAGTTCCCCGTTTATGAACACTGAAGCTTTCTTT. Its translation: CASSSPFMNTEAFF.

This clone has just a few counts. The CDR3 is CASSQGQNANTGELFF. CDR3 sequence (DNA): TGCGCCAGCAGCCAAGGACAGAACGCGAACACCGGGGAGCTGTTTTTT. This sequence joins TRBV4-3 and TRBJ2-2; possible D gene TRBD1, 5 bases. V lost 1 base and J lost 0, with 9 bases in between. This CDR3 spans 16 amino acids. In germline, CDR1 is LGHNA, CDR2 YSLEER.

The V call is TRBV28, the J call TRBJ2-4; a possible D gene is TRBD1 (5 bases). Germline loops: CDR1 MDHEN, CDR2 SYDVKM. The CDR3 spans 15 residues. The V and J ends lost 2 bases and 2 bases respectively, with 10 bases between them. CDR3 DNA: TGTGCCAGCAGTTTAATCAGGGCGCCCAAAAACATTCAGTACTTC. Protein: CASSLIRAPKNIQYF.

CDR3 in DNA: TGCAGCGTTCCGACACTTTCTACTAGCACAGATACGCAGTATTTT. Its translation: CSVPTLSTSTDTQYF. The rearrangement links TRBV29-1 to TRBJ2-3, with D unresolved. V was cut by 5 bases and J by 0 bases, with 15 bases left in between. Germline-derived CDR1 and CDR2 are SQVTM and ANQGSEA. This CDR3 contains 15 residues.

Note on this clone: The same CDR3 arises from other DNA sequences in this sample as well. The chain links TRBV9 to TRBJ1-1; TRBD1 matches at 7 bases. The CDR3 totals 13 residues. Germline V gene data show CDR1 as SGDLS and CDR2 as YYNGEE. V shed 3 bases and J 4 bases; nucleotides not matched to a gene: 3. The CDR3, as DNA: TGTGCCAGCAGCGCAACAGGGGCCACTGAAGCTTTCTTT. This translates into CASSATGATEAFF.

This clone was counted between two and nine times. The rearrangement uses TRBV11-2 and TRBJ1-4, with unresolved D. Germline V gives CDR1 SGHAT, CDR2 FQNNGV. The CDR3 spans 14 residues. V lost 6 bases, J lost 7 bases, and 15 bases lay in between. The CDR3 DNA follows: TGTGCCAGCAGGGAGGCTGGGAGCGGTGAAAAACTGTTTTTT. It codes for CASREAGSGEKLFF.

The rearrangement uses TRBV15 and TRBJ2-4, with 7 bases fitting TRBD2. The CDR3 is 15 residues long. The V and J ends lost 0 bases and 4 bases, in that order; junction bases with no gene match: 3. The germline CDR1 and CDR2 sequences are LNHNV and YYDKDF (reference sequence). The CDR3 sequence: CATSRDERGKNIQYF. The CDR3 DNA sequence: TGTGCCACCAGCAGAGACGAGCGGGGTAAAAACATTCAGTACTTC.

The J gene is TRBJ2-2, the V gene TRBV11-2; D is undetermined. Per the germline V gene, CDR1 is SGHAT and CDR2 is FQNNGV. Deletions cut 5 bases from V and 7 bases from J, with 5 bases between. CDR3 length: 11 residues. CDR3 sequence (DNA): TGTGCCAGCAGCGTTCTCGGGGAGCTGTTTTTT. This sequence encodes CASSVLGELFF.

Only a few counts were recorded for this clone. CDR3 DNA sequence: TGTGCCAGCAGTTTGGAGGGCGAGATCATGCCCCAGCATTTT. Its translation is CASSLEGEIMPQHF. The chain is built from TRBV28 and TRBJ1-5; D not resolved. V lost 3 bases, J lost 9 bases, and 15 bases lay in between. The germline V gene encodes CDR1 MDHEN and CDR2 SYDVKM. There are 14 residues in the CDR3.

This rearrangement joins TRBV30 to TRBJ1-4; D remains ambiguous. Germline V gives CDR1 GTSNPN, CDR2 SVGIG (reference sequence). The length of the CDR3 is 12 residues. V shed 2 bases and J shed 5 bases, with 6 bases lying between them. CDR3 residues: CAWSSLNEKLFF. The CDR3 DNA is TGTGCCTGGAGTTCGCTAAATGAAAAACTGTTTTTT.

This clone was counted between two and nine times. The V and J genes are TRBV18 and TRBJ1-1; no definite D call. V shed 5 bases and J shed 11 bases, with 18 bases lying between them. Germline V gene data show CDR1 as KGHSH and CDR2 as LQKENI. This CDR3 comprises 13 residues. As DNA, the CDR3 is TGTGCCAGCTCAACCGGGAGGTTCGAGGAGGCTTTCTTT. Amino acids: CASSTGRFEEAFF.

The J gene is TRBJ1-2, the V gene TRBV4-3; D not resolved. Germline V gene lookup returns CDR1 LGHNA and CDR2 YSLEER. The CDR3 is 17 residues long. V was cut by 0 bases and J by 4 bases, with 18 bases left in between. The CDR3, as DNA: TGCGCCAGCAGCCAAGAAAGTCCGGGGAATCTTGGCTATGGCTACACCTTC. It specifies CASSQESPGNLGYGYTF.

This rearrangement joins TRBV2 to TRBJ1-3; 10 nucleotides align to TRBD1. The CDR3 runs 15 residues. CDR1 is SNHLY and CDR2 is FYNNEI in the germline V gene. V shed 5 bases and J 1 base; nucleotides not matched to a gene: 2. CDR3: CASSTDRGSGNTIYF. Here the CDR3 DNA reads TGTGCCAGCAGTACGGACAGGGGGTCTGGAAACACCATATATTTT.

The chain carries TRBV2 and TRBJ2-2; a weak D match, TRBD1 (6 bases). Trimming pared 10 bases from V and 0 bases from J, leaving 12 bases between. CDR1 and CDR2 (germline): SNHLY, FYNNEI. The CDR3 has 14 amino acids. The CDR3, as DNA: TGTGCCACCCTCAACAGGGCGAACACCGGGGAGCTGTTTTTT. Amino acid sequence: CATLNRANTGELFF.

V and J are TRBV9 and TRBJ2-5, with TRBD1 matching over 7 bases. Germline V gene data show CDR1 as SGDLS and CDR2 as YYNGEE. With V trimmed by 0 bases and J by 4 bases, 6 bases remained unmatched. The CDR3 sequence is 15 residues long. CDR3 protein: CASSVAGEGAETQYF. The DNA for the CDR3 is TGTGCCAGCAGCGTAGCAGGCGAGGGGGCAGAGACCCAGTACTTC.

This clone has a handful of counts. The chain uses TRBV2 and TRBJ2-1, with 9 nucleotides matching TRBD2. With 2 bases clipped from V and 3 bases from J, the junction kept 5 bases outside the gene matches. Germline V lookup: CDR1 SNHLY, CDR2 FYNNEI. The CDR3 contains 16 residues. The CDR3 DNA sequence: TGTGCCAGCAGTGAATTCGCGGGAGGGGTCTACAATGAGCAGTTCTTC. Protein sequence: CASSEFAGGVYNEQFF.

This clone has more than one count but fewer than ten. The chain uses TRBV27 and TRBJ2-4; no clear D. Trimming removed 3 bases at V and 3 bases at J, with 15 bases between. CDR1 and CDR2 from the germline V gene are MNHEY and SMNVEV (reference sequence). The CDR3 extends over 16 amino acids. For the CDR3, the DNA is TGTGCCAGCAGTTTCTCCGCGGCGGTAGGCAAAAACATTCAGTACTTC. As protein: CASSFSAAVGKNIQYF.

CDR3 in DNA: TGCGCCAGCAGCCTGATGACAGGGTCAGAGACCCAGTACTTC. Protein product: CASSLMTGSETQYF. The J gene is TRBJ2-5, the V gene TRBV5-1; TRBD1 agrees at 7 bases. Per germline, CDR1 SGHRS and CDR2 YFSETQ. The V segment lost 4 bases and the J segment 4 bases; nucleotides outside the gene matches: 7. This CDR3 has 14 residues.

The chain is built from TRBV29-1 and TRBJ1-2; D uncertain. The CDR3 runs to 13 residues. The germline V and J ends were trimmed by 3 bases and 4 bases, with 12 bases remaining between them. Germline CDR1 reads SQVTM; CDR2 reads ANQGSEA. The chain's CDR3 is CSVEEARSYGYTF. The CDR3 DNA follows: TGCAGCGTTGAGGAGGCGCGCAGCTATGGCTACACCTTC.

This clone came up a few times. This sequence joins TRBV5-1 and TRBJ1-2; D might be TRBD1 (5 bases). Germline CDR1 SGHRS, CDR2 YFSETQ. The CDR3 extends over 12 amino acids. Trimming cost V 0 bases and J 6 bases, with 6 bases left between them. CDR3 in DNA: TGCGCCAGCAGCTTGGTAGGGGATGGCTACACCTTC. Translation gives CASSLVGDGYTF.

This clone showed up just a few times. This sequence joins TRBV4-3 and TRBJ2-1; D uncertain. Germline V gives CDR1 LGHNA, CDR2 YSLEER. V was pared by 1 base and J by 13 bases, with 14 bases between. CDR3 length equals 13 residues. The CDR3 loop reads CASSQVLQIQQFF. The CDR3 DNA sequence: TGCGCCAGCAGCCAAGTGCTCCAGATACAACAGTTCTTC.